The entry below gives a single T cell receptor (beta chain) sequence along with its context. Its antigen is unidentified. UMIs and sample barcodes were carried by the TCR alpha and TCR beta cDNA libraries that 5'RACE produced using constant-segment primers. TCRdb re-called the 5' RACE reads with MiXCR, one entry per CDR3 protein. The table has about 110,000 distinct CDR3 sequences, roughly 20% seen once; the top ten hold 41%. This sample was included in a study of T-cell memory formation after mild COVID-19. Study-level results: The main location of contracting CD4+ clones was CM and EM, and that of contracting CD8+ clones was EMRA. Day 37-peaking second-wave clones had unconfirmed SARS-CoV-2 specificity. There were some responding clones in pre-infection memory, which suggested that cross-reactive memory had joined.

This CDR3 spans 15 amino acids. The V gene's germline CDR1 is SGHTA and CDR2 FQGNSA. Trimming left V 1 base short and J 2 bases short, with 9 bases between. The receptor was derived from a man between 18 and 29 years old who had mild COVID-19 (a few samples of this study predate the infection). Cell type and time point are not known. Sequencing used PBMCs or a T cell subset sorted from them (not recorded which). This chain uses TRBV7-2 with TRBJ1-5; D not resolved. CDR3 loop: CASSLGRGGNQPQHF. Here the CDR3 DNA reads TGTGCCAGCAGCTTAGGACGTGGGGGCAATCAGCCCCAGCATTTT.